This TCR beta chain emerged from a study of molecular identifiers for immune sequencing clone quantification. Bulk TCR library preparation followed previously described methods with listed TCR primers. From the PCR reads, TCRdb called clonotypes with MiXCR, one entry per CDR3 protein. This table holds over 600,000 distinct CDR3 sequences, approximately 20% found once. This clonotype has ten or more counts. The authors sorted naive CD8 T cells as CD8+CD4-CCR7+CD45RA+. The source is a human donor in good health. Some libraries in this study had Jurkat cell RNA spiked in. The sequenced sample consisted of naive CD8+ T cells from blood, with Jurkat cell RNA spiked in. Stated subset: FACS-sorted CD8+CD4-CCR7+CD45RA+ naive T cells.

In nucleotides, the CDR3 is TGTGCCAGCAGCGGGGAGATTAATACTGAAGCTTTCTTT. It yields the protein CASSGEINTEAFF. The chain combines TRBV9 with TRBJ1-1; no clear D. The germline V gene has CDR1 SGDLS and CDR2 YYNGEE. This CDR3 spans 13 amino acids. The ends were cut back, 3 bases at V and 5 bases at J, with 11 bases in the middle.